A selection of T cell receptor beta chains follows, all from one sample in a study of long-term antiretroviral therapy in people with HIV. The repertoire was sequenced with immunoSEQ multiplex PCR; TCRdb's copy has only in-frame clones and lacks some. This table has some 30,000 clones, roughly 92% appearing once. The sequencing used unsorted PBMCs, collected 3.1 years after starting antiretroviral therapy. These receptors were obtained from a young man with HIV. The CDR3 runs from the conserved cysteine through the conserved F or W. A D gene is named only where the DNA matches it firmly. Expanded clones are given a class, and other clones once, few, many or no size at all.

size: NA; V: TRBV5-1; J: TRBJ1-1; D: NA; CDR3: CASSSPLGNTNTEAFF; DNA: TGCGCCAGCAGCTCTCCACTGGGCAACACGAACACTGAAGCTTTCTTT
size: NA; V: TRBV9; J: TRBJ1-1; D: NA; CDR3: CASSENGGMNTEAFF; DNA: TGTGCCAGCAGCGAGAATGGAGGAATGAACACTGAAGCTTTCTTT
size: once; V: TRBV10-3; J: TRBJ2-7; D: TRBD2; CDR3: CAISSERGYEQYF; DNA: TGTGCCATCAGTTCCGAGCGGGGCTACGAGCAGTACTTC
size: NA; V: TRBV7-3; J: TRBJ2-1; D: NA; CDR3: CASSLFAGSYNEQFF; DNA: TGTGCCAGCAGCTTATTCGCCGGGTCTTACAATGAGCAGTTCTTC
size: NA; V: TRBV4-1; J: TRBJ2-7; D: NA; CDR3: CAPSGARPGQYF; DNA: TGCGCCCCCTCGGGGGCCCGGCCGGGGCAGTACTTC
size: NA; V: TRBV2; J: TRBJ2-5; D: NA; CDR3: CASRTGEETQYF; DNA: TGTGCCAGCAGGACCGGGGAAGAGACCCAGTACTTC
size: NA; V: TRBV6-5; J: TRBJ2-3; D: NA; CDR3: CASSRPGGGTDTQYF; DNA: TGTGCCAGCAGTCGCCCTGGGGGTGGCACAGATACGCAGTATTTT
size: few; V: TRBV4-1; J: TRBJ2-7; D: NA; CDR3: CASSQDYSISYEQYF; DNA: TGCGCCAGCAGCCAAGATTACAGTATCTCCTACGAGCAGTACTTC
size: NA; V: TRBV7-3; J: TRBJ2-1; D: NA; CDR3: CASSLGRGRSPGHNEQFF; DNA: TGTGCCAGCAGCTTAGGAAGAGGCCGTAGCCCTGGGCACAATGAGCAGTTCTTC
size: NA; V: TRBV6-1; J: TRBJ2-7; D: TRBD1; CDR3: CASSDGQGGYEQYF; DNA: TGTGCCAGCAGTGACGGACAGGGCGGCTACGAGCAGTACTTC
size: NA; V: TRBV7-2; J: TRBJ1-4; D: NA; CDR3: CASSAGALRTNEKLFF; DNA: TGTGCCAGCAGCGCCGGAGCCCTTAGAACTAATGAAAAACTGTTTTTT